Shown below are 26 T cell receptor beta chains from a single sample sequenced in a study of OX40 agonist ivuxolimab in advanced cancers. The assay was immunoSEQ multiplex PCR, and TCRdb's table has in-frame clones only and misses some. The sample shows fewer than 35,000 clones, over 85% of them seen only once. The specimen comprised CD4+ or CD8+ T cells sorted from blood, sampled in a trial of the OX40 agonist ivuxolimab. These receptors originate from an adult with an advanced solid tumor such as melanoma, head and neck, liver or kidney cancer.

The rearrangement uses TRBV5-1 and TRBJ1-1; possible D gene TRBD1, 6 bases. In germline, CDR1 is SGHRS, CDR2 YFSETQ. Deletions cut 0 bases from V and 4 bases from J, with 13 bases between. The CDR3 is 15 amino acids. The CDR3 bases are TGCGCCAGCAGCTTGGAACCGGGGGCGACCACTGAAGCTTTCTTT. This gives the protein CASSLEPGATTEAFF.

This clone was seen a handful of times. V gene TRBV19 combines with J gene TRBJ1-5; possibly TRBD1 for D (5 bases). Between the trimmed V and J ends, which lost 5 bases and 9 bases, there was a span of 14 bases. Germline V gene data show CDR1 as LNHDA and CDR2 as SQIVND (reference sequence). There are 13 residues in the CDR3. The CDR3, as DNA: TGTGCCAGTAGTCTTACTAGGGACTCGCCCCAGCATTTT. Its translation: CASSLTRDSPQHF. The variable domain in full, with the rest retrieved from reference TRBV19 and TRBJ1-5, is DGGITQSPKYLFRKEGQNVTLSCEQNLNHDAMYWYRQDPGQGLRLIYYSQIVNDFQKGDIAEGYSVSREKKESFPLTVTSAQKNPTAFYLCASSLTRDSPQHFGDGTRLSIL.

The chain is built from TRBV18 and TRBJ2-7; 8 positions agree with TRBD2. Per germline, CDR1 KGHSH and CDR2 LQKENI. V lost 3 bases to trimming and J lost 3 bases; unmatched junction nucleotides: 7. The CDR3 loop spans 15 amino acids. CDR3 residues: CASSPGGGLLYEQYF. In nucleotides, the CDR3 is TGTGCCAGCTCACCGGGCGGGGGGTTACTCTACGAGCAGTACTTC.

The genes are TRBV28 and TRBJ1-5; D is unclear. Looked up from germline, CDR1 is MDHEN and CDR2 is SYDVKM. V lost 6 bases and J 3 bases, leaving 9 bases between the germline ends. The CDR3 runs 13 residues. CDR3 residues: CASRQYNNQPQHF. CDR3 in DNA: TGTGCCAGCAGGCAGTATAACAATCAGCCCCAGCATTTT.

The chain uses TRBV30 and TRBJ2-2; 8 positions agree with TRBD1. There are 15 residues in the CDR3. J was trimmed by 7 bases and V by 0 bases; bases with no gene match: 7. CDR1 is GTSNPN, CDR2 SVGIG, per germline (reference sequence). CDR3 nucleotide sequence: TGTGCCTGGAGTGTACAGGACAGGGATATCGGGGAGCTGTTTTTT. Protein sequence: CAWSVQDRDIGELFF.

There are a few counts of this clone. This rearrangement joins TRBV28 to TRBJ1-1; D is uncertain. The germline CDR1 and CDR2 sequences are MDHEN and SYDVKM. Trimming removed 2 bases at V and 7 bases at J, with 8 bases between. This CDR3 spans 12 amino acids. Here the CDR3 DNA reads TGTGCCAGCAGTTTAGTACAGAATGAAGCTTTCTTT. It translates to CASSLVQNEAFF.

This chain joins TRBV11-3 and TRBJ1-5; no definite D call. Germline V gene data show CDR1 as SGHNT and CDR2 as YENEEA. The CDR3 runs to 13 residues. The V end lost 4 bases, the J end lost 0 bases, and 4 bases lay between the germline ends. CDR3 nucleotides: TGTGCCAGCAGCTCAGGTAGCAATCAGCCCCAGCATTTT. Translating gives CASSSGSNQPQHF.

The V call is TRBV28, the J call TRBJ2-1; D uncertain. V lost 3 bases and J 9 bases, leaving 12 bases between the germline ends. The germline V gene has CDR1 MDHEN and CDR2 SYDVKM. This CDR3 region has 13 residues. This chain's CDR3 is CASSFQLTGEQFF. CDR3 bases: TGTGCCAGCAGTTTCCAGCTTACGGGTGAGCAGTTCTTC. The full variable domain, completed using reference TRBV28 and TRBJ2-1, is DVKVTQSSRYLVKRTGEKVFLECVQDMDHENMFWYRQDPGLGLRLIYFSYDVKMKEKGDIPEGYSVSREKKERFSLILESASTNQTSMYLCASSFQLTGEQFFGPGTRLTVL.

This chain joins TRBV6-1 and TRBJ2-1; 12 bases are a match to TRBD2. CDR1 is MNHNS and CDR2 is SASEGT in the germline V gene. The CDR3 has 15 residues. V was pared by 7 bases and J by 9 bases, with 10 bases of the junction left unmatched. The CDR3 region has the DNA TGTGCCAGCACCCGACTAGCGGGAGAATCCATTGAGCAGTTCTTC. Translated: CASTRLAGESIEQFF.

V is TRBV9 and J is TRBJ1-2, with no clear D. V lost 4 bases and J lost 8, with 9 bases in between. Germline V gives CDR1 SGDLS, CDR2 YYNGEE. This CDR3 has 11 residues. CDR3 region: CASSLSQGYTF. In nucleotides, the CDR3 is TGTGCCAGCAGCCTCTCCCAGGGCTACACCTTC.

This clone showed up just once. V and J are TRBV28 and TRBJ2-1, with D perhaps TRBD1 or TRBD2 (5 bases each). V was clipped by 8 bases and J by 6 bases, with 14 bases between them. CDR3 size: 13 residues. In germline, CDR1 is MDHEN, CDR2 SYDVKM. CDR3 protein: CASWGLLTNEQFF. The CDR3 DNA reads TGTGCCAGCTGGGGGTTATTGACCAATGAGCAGTTCTTC.

In this sample, this clone turned up once. The V gene is TRBV18, the J gene TRBJ2-1; possibly TRBD1 or TRBD2 for D (5 bases each). Germline-derived CDR1 and CDR2 are KGHSH and LQKENI. Trimming pared 4 bases from V and 4 bases from J, leaving 14 bases between. The CDR3 runs to 15 residues. The CDR3 coding sequence is TGTGCCAGCTCACAAGGGACGGTTTTTTACAATGAGCAGTTCTTC. It codes for CASSQGTVFYNEQFF.

This clone was seen more than once but under ten times. V gene TRBV30 combines with J gene TRBJ1-5, with D uncertain. The CDR3 covers 15 residues. V shed 8 bases and J shed 1 base, with 18 bases lying between them. Per the germline V gene, CDR1 is GTSNPN and CDR2 is SVGIG (reference sequence). CDR3 sequence reads: CAAESGRPSNQPQHF. As DNA, the CDR3 is TGTGCCGCAGAGAGTGGGAGGCCCAGCAATCAGCCCCAGCATTTT.

V usage is TRBV6-5 and J usage is TRBJ1-1; D unresolved. The CDR3 consists of 14 residues. Germline assignment: CDR1 MNHEY and CDR2 SVGAGI. V gave up 6 bases and J gave up 7 bases, with 18 bases separating them. This CDR3 reads CASSPSLVGREAFF. DNA of the CDR3: TGTGCCAGCAGCCCATCCCTTGTGGGCCGTGAAGCTTTCTTT.

The V and J genes are TRBV28 and TRBJ1-1, with 7 bases fitting TRBD1. V was pared by 4 bases and J by 1 base, with 6 bases of the junction left unmatched. Germline CDR1 and CDR2: MDHEN and SYDVKM. This CDR3 comprises 15 residues. CDR3 DNA sequence: TGTGCCAGCAGTTCCCGGACAGGCTGGAACACTGAAGCTTTCTTT. This sequence encodes CASSSRTGWNTEAFF.

This chain joins TRBV27 and TRBJ2-2; 9 positions match TRBD2. CDR3 length equals 16 residues. Unmatched junction bases numbered 4, after V lost 2 bases and J lost 3 bases. Germline CDR1 reads MNHEY; CDR2 reads SMNVEV (reference sequence). CDR3 coding DNA: TGTGCCAGCAGTTTAGGGCTAGCGGGGTACACCGGGGAGCTGTTTTTT. It translates to CASSLGLAGYTGELFF.

The chain links TRBV18 to TRBJ1-1, with 7 bases fitting TRBD1. Trimming cost V 6 bases and J 1 base; bases outside gene matches: 5. The length of the CDR3 is 14 residues. CDR1 and CDR2 (germline): KGHSH, LQKENI. The DNA of the CDR3 is TGTGCCAGCTCGGTGGAGGGGGCGAACACTGAAGCTTTCTTT. Translating it yields CASSVEGANTEAFF.

The V gene is TRBV4-2, the J gene TRBJ2-1; 10 bases fit TRBD2. CDR3 length: 18 amino acids. CDR1 is LGHNA and CDR2 is YNFKEQ in the germline V gene. The V gene end was trimmed by 0 bases and the J gene end by 8 bases; junction bases not matched to a gene: 13. The CDR3 sequence: CASSQEIWGLAGGDEQFF. CDR3 DNA: TGTGCCAGCAGCCAAGAAATCTGGGGGTTAGCGGGAGGAGATGAGCAGTTCTTC.

The rearrangement joins TRBV6-4 to TRBJ2-6; 9 bases are shared with TRBD1. Per germline, CDR1 MRHNA and CDR2 SNTAGT. J lost 10 bases, V lost 1 base, and 8 bases had no gene match. This CDR3 has 16 residues. This CDR3 reads CASSDWNRGPTNVLTF. As DNA, the CDR3 is TGTGCCAGCAGTGACTGGAACAGGGGGCCCACTAACGTCCTGACTTTC.

The CDR3 nucleotides are TGTGCCAGCAGCTTAGTGACAGGGGACTATGGCTACACCTTC. Its translation: CASSLVTGDYGYTF. The J gene is TRBJ1-2, the V gene TRBV7-2; the match to TRBD1 covers 8 bases. Germline V gives CDR1 SGHTA, CDR2 FQGNSA. Trimming removed 1 base from V and 3 bases from J; junction bases left unmatched: 1. This CDR3 comprises 14 residues. The full variable domain, in which reference TRBV7-2 and TRBJ1-2 provide the parts outside the CDR3, is GAGVSQSPSNKVTEKGKDVELRCDPISGHTALYWYRQSLGQGLEFLIYFQGNSAPDKSGLPSDRFSAERTGGSVSTLTIQRTQQEDSAVYLCASSLVTGDYGYTFGSGTRLTVV.

This clone was detected once. The chain uses TRBV19 and TRBJ2-7; D uncertain. This CDR3 spans 14 amino acids. Germline CDR1 is LNHDA and CDR2 is SQIVND (reference sequence). Trimming removed 1 base at V and 1 base at J, with 8 bases between. The chain's CDR3 is CASSIAPDSYEQYF. CDR3 in DNA: TGTGCCAGTAGTATAGCCCCAGATTCCTACGAGCAGTACTTC.

The gene calls are TRBV1 and TRBJ2-7; the tabulated D call, TRBD2, remains unverified against the DNA. TRBV1 is annotated as a pseudogene. The CDR3 spans 18 residues. The CDR3 reads CTSSQIPTRLAASYEQYF. CDR3 bases: TGCACCAGCAGCCAAATTCCAACCCGACTAGCGGCGTCCTACGAGCAGTACTTC.

This chain joins TRBV5-1 and TRBJ1-2, with no clear D. The CDR3 spans 14 residues. Germline V CDR1 and CDR2: SGHRS, YFSETQ. Trimming took off 0 bases at V and 0 bases at J, with 6 bases between the two ends. The CDR3 region is CASSLDRTNYGYTF. CDR3 bases: TGCGCCAGCAGCTTGGACAGAACTAACTATGGCTACACCTTC.

The chain joins TRBV28 to TRBJ2-1, with 8 bases that match TRBD2. This CDR3 region has 14 residues. Germline CDR1 MDHEN, CDR2 SYDVKM. V shed 5 bases and J 9 bases; nucleotides not matched to a gene: 9. CDR3 sequence: CASSPGLGFSEQFF. The CDR3, as DNA: TGTGCCAGCAGTCCGGGACTAGGGTTTAGTGAGCAGTTCTTC.

The chain uses TRBV10-1 and TRBJ2-1; D may be TRBD1 (6 bases). Trimming cost V 5 bases and J 9 bases, with 17 bases left between them. From germline, CDR1 is WNHNN and CDR2 SYGVQD (reference sequence). The CDR3 runs to 14 residues. The CDR3: CASSLGHVGGEQFF. The CDR3 DNA is TGCGCCAGCAGTCTGGGACATGTTGGGGGTGAGCAGTTCTTC.

The CDR3 region has the DNA TGTGCCAGCAGCCGCTGGGGGTTTTCTAACTATGGCTACACCTTC. This sequence encodes CASSRWGFSNYGYTF. This rearrangement joins TRBV7-2 to TRBJ1-2; a weak D match, TRBD1 (5 bases). Per the germline V gene, CDR1 is SGHTA and CDR2 is FQGNSA. Trimming cost V 5 bases and J 0 bases, with 13 bases left between them. This CDR3 is built from 15 residues.